This T cell receptor beta chain was found in a study of cytomegalovirus exposure and HLA in healthy donors. Study-wide background: Genotyping of more than 300 donors showed that around 86% belonged to the Caucasian-associated ancestry cluster. Study-level findings and limits: Researchers reported that a few CMV-associated chains were confirmed in vitro as CMV antigen-specific.

The germline V gene encodes CDR1 MDHEN and CDR2 SYDVKM. J gave up 8 bases and V 7 bases, and 13 bases lay outside the gene matches. CDR3 length equals 14 residues. As to this clone: The antigen is undetermined.

13 Jbeta primers and 60 Vbeta primers were used for the PCR. Data came from immunoSEQ multiplex PCR; TCRdb stores just in-frame clones and leaves some out. Of approximately 170,000 clones in the sample, under 85% were seen once. The material sequenced was PBMCs. The rearrangement joins TRBV28 to TRBJ1-2, with 7 bases that match TRBD1. This receptor was identified in a female donor in good health and CMV-seronegative. This CDR3 is CASTSGGIHRGYTF. DNA for the CDR3: TGTGCCAGCACCTCAGGGGGGATCCATCGAGGCTACACCTTC.